Each of the 4 T cell receptor beta chains below was sequenced from the same sample in a study of shared clonotypes between healthy human individuals. Using immunoSEQ multiplex PCR, the repertoire was profiled, and TCRdb retains in-frame clones only, with some absent. The repertoire holds roughly 2 million clones, with 95% as singletons. Source material: naive CD4+ T cells sorted from blood. As to subset: CD45RA+ positively selected. The receptor set was obtained from a man aged 18 to 29 in good health.

The chain employs TRBV10-2 and TRBJ1-1; D may be TRBD1 (6 bases). The CDR3 covers 14 residues. From germline, CDR1 is WSHSY and CDR2 SAAADI. This chain's CDR3 is CGTKDREWNTEAFF. The CDR3 nucleotides are TGCGGAACAAAGGACAGAGAATGGAACACTGAAGCTTTCTTT.

This chain connects TRBV11-3 to TRBJ2-5, with D perhaps TRBD2 (6 bases). V dropped 1 base and J dropped 7 bases, with 10 bases sitting between them. The CDR3 sequence is 13 residues long. Germline CDR1 SGHNT, CDR2 YENEEA. The CDR3 nucleotides read TGTGCCAGCAGCTTAGCCGGGGGAGGGACCCAGTACTTC. Amino acids: CASSLAGGGTQYF.

The chain recombines TRBV5-1 with TRBJ2-7; 7 nucleotides match TRBD2. The CDR3 length is 13 residues. The trim removed 7 bases at V and 3 bases at J, leaving 7 bases unmatched. Germline V CDR1 and CDR2: SGHRS, YFSETQ. The CDR3 reads CASGGTNRYEQYF. The CDR3 DNA reads as TGCGCCAGCGGAGGGACTAACCGCTACGAGCAGTACTTC.

This sequence joins TRBV9 and TRBJ1-1, with D uncertain. The CDR3 length is 13 residues. Germline CDR1 and CDR2: SGDLS and YYNGEE. V gave up 3 bases and J gave up 0 bases, with 6 bases separating them. CDR3 region: CASSDGLNTEAFF. The CDR3 DNA reads TGTGCCAGCAGCGATGGGCTGAACACTGAAGCTTTCTTT.